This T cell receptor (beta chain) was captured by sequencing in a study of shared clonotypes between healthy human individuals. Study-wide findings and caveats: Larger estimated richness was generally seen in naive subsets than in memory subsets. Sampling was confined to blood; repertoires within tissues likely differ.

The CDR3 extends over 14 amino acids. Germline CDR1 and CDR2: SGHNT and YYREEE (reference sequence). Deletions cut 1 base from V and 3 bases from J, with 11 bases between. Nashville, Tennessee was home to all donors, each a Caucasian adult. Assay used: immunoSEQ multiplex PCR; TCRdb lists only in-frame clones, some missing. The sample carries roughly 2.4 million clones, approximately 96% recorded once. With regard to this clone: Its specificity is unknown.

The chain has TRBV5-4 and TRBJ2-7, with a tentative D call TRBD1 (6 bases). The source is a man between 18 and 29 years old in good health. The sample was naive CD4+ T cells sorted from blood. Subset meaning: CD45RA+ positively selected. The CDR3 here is CASSLWGPVYEQYF. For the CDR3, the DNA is TGTGCCAGCAGCTTGTGGGGGCCAGTCTACGAGCAGTACTTC.